The T cell receptor (beta chain) under discussion was sequenced for a study of cytomegalovirus exposure and HLA in healthy donors. Study-level findings and limits: The authors later found HLA-associated TCR beta chains more clonally expanded than equally common others. It was in a later analysis that TCR association rates were seen to vary by HLA locus, highest for DRB1 and lowest for HLA-C. TCR beta sequences reportedly predicted the HLA-A and HLA-B alleles of most subjects accurately.

This clone was observed once. The antigen remains undetermined. This CDR3 has 16 amino acids. V lost 1 base to trimming and J lost 1 base; unmatched junction nucleotides: 6. Per the germline V gene, CDR1 is MNHEY and CDR2 is SMNVEV (reference sequence). 60 Vbeta and 13 Jbeta primers were used in PCR. Original handling: It was a later analysis that counted tens of millions of unique TCR beta chains, of which about 10 million were shared. The method was immunoSEQ multiplex PCR; TCRdb's version includes in-frame clones alone and lacks a portion of them. The V and J calls and the clone size are those of that table, but D and trimming were determined from the DNA. Here the sample spans 130,000 to 150,000 clones, over 70% being singletons.

Material: PBMCs. The sequence derives from a male donor in good health and CMV-seronegative. The chain recombines TRBV27 with TRBJ1-1; 7 bases align to TRBD1. Written as DNA, the CDR3 is TGTGCCAGCAGTTTATTAATCGGGACAGCGAACACTGAAGCTTTCTTT. It codes for CASSLLIGTANTEAFF.